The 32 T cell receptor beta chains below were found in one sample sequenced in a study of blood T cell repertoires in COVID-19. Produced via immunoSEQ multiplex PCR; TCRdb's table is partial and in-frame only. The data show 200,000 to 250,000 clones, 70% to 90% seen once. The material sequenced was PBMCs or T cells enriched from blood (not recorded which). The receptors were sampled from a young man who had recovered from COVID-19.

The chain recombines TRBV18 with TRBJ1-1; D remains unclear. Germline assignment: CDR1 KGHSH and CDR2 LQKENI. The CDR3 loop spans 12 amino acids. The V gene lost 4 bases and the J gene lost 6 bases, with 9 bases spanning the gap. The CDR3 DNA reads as TGTGCCAGCTCACAACTCCGGGCTGAAGCTTTCTTT. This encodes CASSQLRAEAFF.

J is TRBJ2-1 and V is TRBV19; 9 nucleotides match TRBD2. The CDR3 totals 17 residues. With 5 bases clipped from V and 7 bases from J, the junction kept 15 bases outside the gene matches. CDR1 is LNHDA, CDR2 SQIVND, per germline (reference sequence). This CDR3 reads CASSRAGGSVVYNEQFF. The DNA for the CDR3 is TGTGCCAGTAGTCGCGCGGGGGGGTCGGTGGTTTATAATGAGCAGTTCTTC.

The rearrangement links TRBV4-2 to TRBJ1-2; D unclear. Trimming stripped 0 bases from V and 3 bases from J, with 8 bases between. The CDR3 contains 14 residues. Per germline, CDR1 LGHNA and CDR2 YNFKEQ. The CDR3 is CASSQDPGDYGYTF. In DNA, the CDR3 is TGTGCCAGCAGCCAAGATCCGGGAGACTATGGCTACACCTTC.

The CDR3 sequence is CASALLNTLGNQPQHF. The CDR3 bases are TGTGCCAGCGCCCTATTAAATACGTTGGGCAATCAGCCCCAGCATTTT. V gene TRBV27 combines with J gene TRBJ1-5, with no clear D. The V end was cut by 8 bases, the J end by 2 bases, with 19 bases between. The CDR3 runs to 16 residues. Germline CDR1 and CDR2: MNHEY and SMNVEV (reference sequence).

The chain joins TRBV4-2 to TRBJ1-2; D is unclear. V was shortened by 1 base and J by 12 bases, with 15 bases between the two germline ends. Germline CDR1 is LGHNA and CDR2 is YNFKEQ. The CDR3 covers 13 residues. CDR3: CASSQVERPHHTF. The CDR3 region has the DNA TGTGCCAGCAGCCAAGTGGAGAGGCCGCATCACACCTTC.

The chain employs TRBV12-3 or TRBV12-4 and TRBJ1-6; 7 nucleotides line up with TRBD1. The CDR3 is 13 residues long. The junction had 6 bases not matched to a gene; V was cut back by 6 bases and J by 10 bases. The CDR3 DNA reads TGTGCCAGCAGCCTCGGGACAGAATCACCCCTCCACTTT. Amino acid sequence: CASSLGTESPLHF.

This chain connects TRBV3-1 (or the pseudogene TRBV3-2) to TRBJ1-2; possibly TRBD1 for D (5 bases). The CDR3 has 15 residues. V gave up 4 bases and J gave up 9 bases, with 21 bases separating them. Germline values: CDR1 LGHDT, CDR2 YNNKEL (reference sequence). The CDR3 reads CASSPPRDGGISYTF. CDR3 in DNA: TGTGCCAGCAGCCCCCCCCGCGACGGGGGGATTAGCTACACCTTC.

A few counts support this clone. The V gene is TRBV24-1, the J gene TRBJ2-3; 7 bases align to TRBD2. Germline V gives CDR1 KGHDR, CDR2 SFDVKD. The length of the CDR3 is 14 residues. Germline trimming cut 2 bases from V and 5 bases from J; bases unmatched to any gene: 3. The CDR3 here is CATSDSLALDTQYF. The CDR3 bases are TGTGCCACCAGTGATTCACTAGCGTTAGATACGCAGTATTTT.

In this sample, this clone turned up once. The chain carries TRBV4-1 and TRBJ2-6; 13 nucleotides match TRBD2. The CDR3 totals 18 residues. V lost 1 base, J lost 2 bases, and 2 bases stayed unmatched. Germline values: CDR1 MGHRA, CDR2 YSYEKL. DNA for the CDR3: TGCGCCAGCAGCCAAGTACTAGCGGGAGGGCCTGGGGCCAACGTCCTGACTTTC. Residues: CASSQVLAGGPGANVLTF.

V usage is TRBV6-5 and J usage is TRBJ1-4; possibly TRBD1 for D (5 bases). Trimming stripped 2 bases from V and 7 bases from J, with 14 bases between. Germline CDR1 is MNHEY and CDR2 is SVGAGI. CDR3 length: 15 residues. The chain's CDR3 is CASSYGGGGREKLFF. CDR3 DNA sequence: TGTGCCAGCAGTTACGGGGGGGGAGGTCGTGAAAAACTGTTTTTT.

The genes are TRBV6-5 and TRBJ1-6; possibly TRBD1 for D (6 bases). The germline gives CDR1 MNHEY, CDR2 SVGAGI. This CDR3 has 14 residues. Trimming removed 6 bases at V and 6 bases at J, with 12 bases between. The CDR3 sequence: CASSRGQGNSPLHF. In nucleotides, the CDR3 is TGTGCCAGCAGCAGGGGCCAGGGTAATTCACCCCTCCACTTT.

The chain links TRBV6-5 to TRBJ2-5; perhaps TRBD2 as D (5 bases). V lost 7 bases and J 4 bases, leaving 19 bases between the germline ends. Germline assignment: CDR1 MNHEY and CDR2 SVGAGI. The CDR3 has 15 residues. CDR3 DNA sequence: TGTGCCAGCACCCTTGTGTCCGGACTGAGAGAGACCCAGTACTTC. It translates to CASTLVSGLRETQYF.

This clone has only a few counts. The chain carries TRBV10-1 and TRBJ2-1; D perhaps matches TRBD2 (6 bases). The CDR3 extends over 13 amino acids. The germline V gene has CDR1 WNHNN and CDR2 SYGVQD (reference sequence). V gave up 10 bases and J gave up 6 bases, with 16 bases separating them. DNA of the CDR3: TGCGCCACTTCGGGGACTTTTGGCAATGAGCAGTTCTTC. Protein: CATSGTFGNEQFF.

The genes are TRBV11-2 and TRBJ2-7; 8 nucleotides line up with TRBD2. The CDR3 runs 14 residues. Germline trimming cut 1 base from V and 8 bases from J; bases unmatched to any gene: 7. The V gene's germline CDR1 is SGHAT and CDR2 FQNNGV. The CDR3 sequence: CASSLGGLDLQQYF. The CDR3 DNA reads TGTGCCAGCAGCTTAGGGGGACTAGACCTCCAGCAGTACTTC.

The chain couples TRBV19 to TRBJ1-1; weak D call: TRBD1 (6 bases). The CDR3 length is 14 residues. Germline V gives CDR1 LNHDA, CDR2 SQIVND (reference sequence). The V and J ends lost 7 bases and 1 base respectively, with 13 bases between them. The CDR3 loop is CASTPGHQNTEAFF. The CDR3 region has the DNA TGTGCCAGTACCCCGGGACACCAGAACACTGAAGCTTTCTTT. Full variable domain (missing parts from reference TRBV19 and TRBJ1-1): DGGITQSPKYLFRKEGQNVTLSCEQNLNHDAMYWYRQDPGQGLRLIYYSQIVNDFQKGDIAEGYSVSREKKESFPLTVTSAQKNPTAFYLCASTPGHQNTEAFFGQGTRLTVV.

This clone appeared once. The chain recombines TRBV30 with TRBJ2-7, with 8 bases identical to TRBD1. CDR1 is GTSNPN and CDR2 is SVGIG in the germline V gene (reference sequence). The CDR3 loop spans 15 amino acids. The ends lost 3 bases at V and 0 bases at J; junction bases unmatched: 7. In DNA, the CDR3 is TGTGCCTGGAGCGAAACCGGGACAGGCTCCTACGAGCAGTACTTC. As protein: CAWSETGTGSYEQYF. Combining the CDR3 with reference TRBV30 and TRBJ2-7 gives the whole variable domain SQTIHQWPATLVQPVGSPLSLECTVEGTSNPNLYWYRQAAGRGLQLLFYSVGIGQISSEVPQNLSASRPQDRQFILSSKKLLLSDSGFYLCAWSETGTGSYEQYFGPGTRLTVT.

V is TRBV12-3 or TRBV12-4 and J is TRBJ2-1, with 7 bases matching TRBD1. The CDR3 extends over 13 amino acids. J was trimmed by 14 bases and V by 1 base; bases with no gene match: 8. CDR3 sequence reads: CASSLGPGTEKFF. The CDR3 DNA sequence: TGTGCCAGCAGTTTAGGGCCCGGGACAGAGAAGTTCTTC.

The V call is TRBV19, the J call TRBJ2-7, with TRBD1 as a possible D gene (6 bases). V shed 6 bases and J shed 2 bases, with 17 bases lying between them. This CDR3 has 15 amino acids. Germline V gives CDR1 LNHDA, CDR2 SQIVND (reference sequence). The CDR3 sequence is CASSLDSTGPYEQYF. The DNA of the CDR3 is TGTGCCAGTAGCCTAGACTCGACAGGTCCCTACGAGCAGTACTTC.

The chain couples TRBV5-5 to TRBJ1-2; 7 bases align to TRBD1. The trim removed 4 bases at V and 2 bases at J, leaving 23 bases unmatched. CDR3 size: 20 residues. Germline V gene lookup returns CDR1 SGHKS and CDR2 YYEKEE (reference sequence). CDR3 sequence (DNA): TGTGCCAGCAGCCTCCCCCGCCGATCGCCGGGACAGCAATTCAACTATGGCTACACCTTC. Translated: CASSLPRRSPGQQFNYGYTF.

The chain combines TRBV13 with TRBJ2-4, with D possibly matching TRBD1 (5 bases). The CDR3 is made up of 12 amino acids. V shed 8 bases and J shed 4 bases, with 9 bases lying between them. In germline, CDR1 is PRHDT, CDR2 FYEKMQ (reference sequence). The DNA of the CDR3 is TGTGCCAGCTTGGGGCAGAAAAACATTCAGTACTTC. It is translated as CASLGQKNIQYF.

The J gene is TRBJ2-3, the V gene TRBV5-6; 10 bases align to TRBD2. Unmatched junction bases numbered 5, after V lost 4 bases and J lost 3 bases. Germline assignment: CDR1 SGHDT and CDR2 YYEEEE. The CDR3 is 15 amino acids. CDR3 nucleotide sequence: TGTGCCAGCAGCGAAAGTAGCGGGGGGACAGATACGCAGTATTTT. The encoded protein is CASSESSGGTDTQYF. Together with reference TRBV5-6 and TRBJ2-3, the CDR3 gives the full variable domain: DAGVTQSPTHLIKTRGQQVTLRCSPKSGHDTVSWYQQALGQGPQFIFQYYEEEERQRGNFPDRFSGHQFPNYSSELNVNALLLGDSALYLCASSESSGGTDTQYFGPGTRLTVL.

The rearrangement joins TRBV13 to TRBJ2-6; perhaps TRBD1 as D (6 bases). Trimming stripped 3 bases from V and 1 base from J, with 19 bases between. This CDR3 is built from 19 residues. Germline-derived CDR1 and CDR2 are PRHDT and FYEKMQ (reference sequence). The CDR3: CASSFSGQGYYSGANVLTF. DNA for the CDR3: TGTGCCAGCAGCTTTTCCGGCCAGGGGTATTATTCTGGGGCCAACGTCCTGACTTTC.

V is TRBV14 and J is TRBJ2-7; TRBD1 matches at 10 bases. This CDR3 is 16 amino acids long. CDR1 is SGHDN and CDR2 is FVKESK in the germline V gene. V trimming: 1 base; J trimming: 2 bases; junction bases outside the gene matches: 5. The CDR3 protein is CASSQVRTGGPYEQYF. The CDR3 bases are TGTGCCAGCAGCCAAGTTAGGACAGGGGGGCCCTACGAGCAGTACTTC.

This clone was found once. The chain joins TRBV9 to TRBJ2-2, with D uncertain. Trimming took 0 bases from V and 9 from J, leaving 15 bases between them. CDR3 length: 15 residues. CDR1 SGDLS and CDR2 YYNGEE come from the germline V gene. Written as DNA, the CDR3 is TGTGCCAGCAGCGTAGGTGATAGCCCCAACAGGGAGCTGTTTTTT. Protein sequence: CASSVGDSPNRELFF.

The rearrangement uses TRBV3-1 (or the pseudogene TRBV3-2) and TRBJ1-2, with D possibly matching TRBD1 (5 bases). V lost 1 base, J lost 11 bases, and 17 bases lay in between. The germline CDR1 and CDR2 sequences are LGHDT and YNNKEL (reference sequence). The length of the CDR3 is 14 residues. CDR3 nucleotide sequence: TGTGCCAGCAGCCAAGTAAGTCTCCAGGGCTATTACACCTTC. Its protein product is CASSQVSLQGYYTF.

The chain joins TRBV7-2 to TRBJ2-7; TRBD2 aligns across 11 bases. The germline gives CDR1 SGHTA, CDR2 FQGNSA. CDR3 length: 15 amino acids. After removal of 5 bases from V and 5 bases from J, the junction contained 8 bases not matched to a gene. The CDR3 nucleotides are TGTGCCAGCAGCGATAGCGGGAGGGCCTTCCACGAGCAGTACTTC. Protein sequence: CASSDSGRAFHEQYF.

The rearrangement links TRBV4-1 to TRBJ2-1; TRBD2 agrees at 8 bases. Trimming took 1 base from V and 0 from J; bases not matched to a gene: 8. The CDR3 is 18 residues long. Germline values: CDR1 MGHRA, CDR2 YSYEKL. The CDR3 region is CASSQGLAGITSYNEQFF. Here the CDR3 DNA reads TGCGCCAGCAGCCAAGGGCTAGCGGGCATCACCTCCTACAATGAGCAGTTCTTC.

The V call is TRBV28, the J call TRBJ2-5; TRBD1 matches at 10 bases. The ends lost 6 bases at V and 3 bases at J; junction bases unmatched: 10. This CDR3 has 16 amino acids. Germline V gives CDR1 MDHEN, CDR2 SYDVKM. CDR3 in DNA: TGTGCCAGCAGCTTGGGTAAAGGGACAGGGGAAGAGACCCAGTACTTC. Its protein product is CASSLGKGTGEETQYF.

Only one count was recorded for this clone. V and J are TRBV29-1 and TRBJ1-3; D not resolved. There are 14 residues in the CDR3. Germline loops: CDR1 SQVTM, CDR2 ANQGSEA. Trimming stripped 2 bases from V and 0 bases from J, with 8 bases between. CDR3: CSVESRSSGNTIYF. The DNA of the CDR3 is TGCAGCGTTGAAAGCCGGAGCTCTGGAAACACCATATATTTT.

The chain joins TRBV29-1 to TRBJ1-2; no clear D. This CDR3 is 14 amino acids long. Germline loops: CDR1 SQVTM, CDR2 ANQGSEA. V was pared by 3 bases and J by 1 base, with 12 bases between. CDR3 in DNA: TGCAGCGTTGAGGGAGACGGTGTTAACTATGGCTACACCTTC. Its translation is CSVEGDGVNYGYTF.

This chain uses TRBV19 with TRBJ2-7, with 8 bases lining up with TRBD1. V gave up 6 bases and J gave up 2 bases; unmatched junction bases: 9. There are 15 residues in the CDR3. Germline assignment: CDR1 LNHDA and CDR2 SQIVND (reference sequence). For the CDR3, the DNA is TGTGCCAGTAGGGATGGAGGGGGACAGGCCTACGAGCAGTACTTC. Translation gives CASRDGGGQAYEQYF.

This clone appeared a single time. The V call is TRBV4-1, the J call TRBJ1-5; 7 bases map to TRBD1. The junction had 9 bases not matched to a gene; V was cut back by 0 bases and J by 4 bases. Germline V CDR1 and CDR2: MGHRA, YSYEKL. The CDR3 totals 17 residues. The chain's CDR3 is CASSQEKGTELNQPQHF. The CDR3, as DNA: TGCGCCAGCAGCCAAGAAAAAGGGACAGAGCTTAATCAGCCCCAGCATTTT.